This is a list of T cell receptor beta chains from one sample in a study of cytomegalovirus exposure and HLA in healthy donors. This table comes from immunoSEQ multiplex PCR, and its TCRdb copy is limited to in-frame clones, with some not included. The sample contains about 310,000 clones, roughly 90% of which appear only once. Sample: PBMCs. These TCRs come from a man younger than 40 in good health and CMV-seronegative. The CDR3 runs from the conserved cysteine through the conserved F or W. The D gene is left open where the match is weak. Part of the rows lack a size; the others show once, few, many or a class for expanded clones.

j_call,v_call,d_call,clone_size,cdr3_nt,cdr3_aa
TRBJ1-6,TRBV25-1,NA,NA,TGTGCCAGCAGTGTTAACTCCAGGGGATCACCCCTCCACTTT,CASSVNSRGSPLHF
TRBJ1-1,TRBV5-8,TRBD1,medium-sized,TGTGCCAGCAGCTTGGCGGGACAGGGAAGTACTGAAGCTTTCTTT,CASSLAGQGSTEAFF
TRBJ2-5,TRBV19,NA,NA,TGTGCCAGTACGCAGGGGGAGACCCAGTACTTC,CASTQGETQYF
TRBJ1-1,TRBV19,NA,once,TGTGCCAGTAGTCCTAGGACAGACACTGAAGCTTTCTTT,CASSPRTDTEAFF
TRBJ2-7,TRBV5-6,TRBD2,NA,TGTGCCAGCAGAATATTAGCGGGGGACCTGCAGTACTTC,CASRILAGDLQYF
TRBJ2-7,TRBV10-1,NA,NA,TGCGCCAGCAGTGAGACGACAGGTTCCTACGAGCAGTACTTC,CASSETTGSYEQYF
TRBJ2-3,TRBV27,TRBD1,NA,TGTGCCAGCAGACCCGGGACAGGCACTACAGATACGCAGTATTTT,CASRPGTGTTDTQYF
TRBJ1-2,TRBV6-5,TRBD1,few,TGTGCCAGCAGTCCCGAGACAGGGGACTATGGCTACACCTTC,CASSPETGDYGYTF
TRBJ1-2,TRBV7-2,NA,NA,TGTGCCAGCAGCTTGTTTGCGGGCTATGGCTACACCTTC,CASSLFAGYGYTF
TRBJ1-1,TRBV2,NA,NA,TGTGCCAGCAGTGATCAGGGGCAGAACACTGAAGCTTTCTTT,CASSDQGQNTEAFF
TRBJ1-1,TRBV7-9,NA,once,TGTGCCAGCAGCCCTCAGACAGGATCGAACACTGAAGCTTTCTTT,CASSPQTGSNTEAFF
TRBJ2-7,TRBV9,NA,NA,TGTGCCAGCAGCGTAGACGCAGGGGACTCCTACGAGCAGTACTTC,CASSVDAGDSYEQYF
TRBJ2-2,TRBV4-2,NA,few,TGTGCCAGCAGCCTGGGACTGGTAAACACCGGGGAGCTGTTTTTT,CASSLGLVNTGELFF